Sequencing of this T cell receptor beta chain was carried out in a study of radiation and T cells in renal cell carcinoma. Measured with immunoSEQ multiplex PCR; TCRdb has only the in-frame clones, and not every one. The sample includes 130,000 to 150,000 clones, 88% of them seen just once. This sample's time point: baseline pretreatment blood. Noted treatment: 15 Gy SBRT to primary tumor, nephrectomy 4 weeks later. This renal cell carcinoma was of the clear cell type. The sample was blood, taken from a patient whose treatment included radiotherapy and nephrectomy. This receptor was taken from a woman in her forties or fifties with renal cell carcinoma.

The CDR3 sequence: CASSPRQFTGELFF. CDR3 in DNA: TGTGCCAGCTCACCTAGACAGTTCACCGGGGAGCTGTTTTTT. The gene calls are TRBV18 and TRBJ2-2; perhaps TRBD1 as D (5 bases). Germline CDR1 reads KGHSH; CDR2 reads LQKENI. CDR3 length: 14 amino acids. V was shortened by 3 bases and J by 4 bases, with 9 bases between the two germline ends.